The TCR beta chain described here comes from a study of T cell clonality in common variable immunodeficiency. Broader study findings: Links between repertoire features and CVID complications were heterogeneity-limited. Compared with healthy controls, CVID subjects showed increased TCRbeta clonality, mostly in about a third.

The CDR3 sequence is 18 residues long. The germline CDR1 and CDR2 sequences are LNHDA and SQIVND (reference sequence). The J segment lost 1 base and the V segment lost 3 bases, leaving 13 bases of the junction unmatched. Profiling relied on immunoSEQ multiplex PCR, and the TCRdb table lists in-frame clones only, not all of them. The sample contains 35,000 to 55,000 clones, none of them singletons. This clone has a count of ten or more. No antigen is known for it. The read finishes 3 residues shy of the CDR3 end, and the germline J gene is used to complete it. Sequencing used peripheral blood mononuclear cells. The source is a person between 18 and 75 years old in good health. This rearrangement joins TRBV19 to TRBJ1-1; TRBD1 matches 8 bases. This chain's CDR3 is CASSIRFGRTGRNTEAFF. The CDR3 DNA, read in part, is TGTGCCAGTAGTATTCGATTTGGAAGGACAGGGAGGAACACTGAA.